The sequence of this TCR beta chain was determined in a study of blood T cell repertoires in COVID-19. Study summary: The United States, Italy and Spain were the sources of the acute and convalescent COVID-19 samples.

Membership in each cohort depended on participant-reported clinical history. The CDR3 spans 12 residues. V lost 6 bases, J lost 7 bases, and 15 bases lay in between. Per germline, CDR1 DFQATT and CDR2 SNEGSKA (reference sequence). Sequencing used immunoSEQ multiplex PCR; TCRdb keeps in-frame clones, though not all of them. The sample holds about 170,000 clones, 79% seen once. The source of this sequence is a woman between 70 and 85 years old in a cohort exposed to, infected with or recovered from COVID-19 (not recorded which). V is TRBV20-1 and J is TRBJ1-2; D is possibly TRBD1 (6 bases). Source material: PBMCs or T cells enriched from blood (not recorded which). The CDR3 sequence is CSASQGFGGYTF. The CDR3 DNA reads as TGCAGTGCGAGTCAGGGGTTCGGTGGCTACACCTTC.